This TCR beta chain was found in a study of cytomegalovirus exposure and HLA in healthy donors. General study findings and limits: Reports described diagnosis of cytomegalovirus status by the classifier as highly specific and sensitive. There were reportedly fewer N-insertions in an Asian-associated ancestry cluster than the roughly 700-donor mean, in a later analysis. Listed as cytomegalovirus-associated were more than 150 TCR beta chains.

PCR primers comprised 60 Vbeta and 13 Jbeta primers. The data were produced by immunoSEQ multiplex PCR, yet TCRdb's version contains in-frame clones alone and is incomplete. The sample records 75,000 to 90,000 clones, just under 75% being singletons. This CDR3 spans 12 amino acids. Germline V CDR1 and CDR2: SGHRS, YFSETQ. The V end was cut by 1 base, the J end by 6 bases, with 6 bases between. Note on this clone: What it binds is unknown.

What was sequenced was PBMCs. This clonotype was obtained from a man aged 55 to 70 in good health and CMV-seronegative. This rearrangement joins TRBV5-1 to TRBJ2-3; D call uncertain. The CDR3 DNA follows: TGCGCCAGCAGCTTGCTTCGGGATACGCAGTATTTT. Translated, it gives CASSLLRDTQYF.